This TCR beta chain originates from a study of blood T cell repertoires in COVID-19. This clone has only one observation. This CDR3 comprises 14 residues. Germline-derived CDR1 and CDR2 are LGHDT and YNNKEL (reference sequence). Germline trimming cut 2 bases from V and 5 bases from J; bases unmatched to any gene: 5. Here immunoSEQ multiplex PCR was the method, and the copy in TCRdb shows in-frame clones only, minus some. The sample contains about 490,000 clones, around 85% of which appear only once. The sequence was obtained from a human donor in a cohort sampled during active COVID-19. The J gene is TRBJ2-7, the V gene TRBV3-1 (or the pseudogene TRBV3-2); 8 nucleotides agree with TRBD1. Input material: peripheral blood. The DNA of the CDR3 is TGTGCCAGCAGCCAAAGACAGGGGCTCGACGAGCAGTACTTC. Translated: CASSQRQGLDEQYF.